Listed here are 18 T cell receptor beta chains from one sample, sequenced in a study of spatial heterogeneity in lung cancer. Each CDR3 protein is one row after TCRdb ran MiXCR on the 5' RACE reads. The repertoire holds 50,000 to 55,000 distinct CDR3 sequences, with roughly 7.5% as singletons. The sample's time point: sample taken at primary tumor resection. The study sequenced unsorted whole RNA from tumor, nontumor lung or frozen PBMC. The source material was PBMCs, sampled at surgery. These receptors originate from a female donor with early-stage non-small cell lung cancer.

This clonotype was observed at least ten times. The rearrangement joins TRBV18 to TRBJ2-1, with a possible D match to TRBD1 (5 bases). The CDR3 covers 15 residues. The V gene lost 5 bases and the J gene lost 0 bases, with 11 bases spanning the gap. In germline, CDR1 is KGHSH, CDR2 LQKENI. The chain's CDR3 is CASSRTQSSYNEQFF. For the CDR3, the DNA is TGTGCCAGCTCAAGGACACAGAGCTCCTACAATGAGCAGTTCTTC.

This clonotype was observed a few times. The chain combines TRBV15 with TRBJ2-4, with D tentatively TRBD2 (6 bases). V shed 2 bases and J shed 8 bases, with 13 bases lying between them. Germline V gene data show CDR1 as LNHNV and CDR2 as YYDKDF (reference sequence). This CDR3 has 14 residues. The CDR3 reads CATSRNGGEDIQYF. CDR3 bases: TGTGCCACCAGCAGAAACGGGGGTGAGGACATTCAGTACTTC.

This clonotype has more than one count but fewer than ten. The chain joins TRBV20-1 to TRBJ2-1, with D perhaps assigned TRBD1 or TRBD2 (5 bases each). V lost 6 bases, J lost 8 bases, and 17 bases lay in between. The CDR3 covers 13 residues. Germline V gene data show CDR1 as DFQATT and CDR2 as SNEGSKA (reference sequence). CDR3 nucleotide sequence: TGCAGTGCAAGGGGACCTCACCCCTATGAGCAGTTCTTC. It is translated as CSARGPHPYEQFF.

Many counts were recorded for this clonotype. The chain combines TRBV11-3 with TRBJ1-1; maybe TRBD1 (5 bases). Trimming removed 6 bases at V and 7 bases at J, with 15 bases between. CDR3 length: 13 amino acids. Looked up from germline, CDR1 is SGHNT and CDR2 is YENEEA. CDR3: CASSQSTGGEAFF. The CDR3 region has the DNA TGTGCCAGCAGTCAATCCACCGGGGGTGAAGCTTTCTTT.

This clonotype was seen at least ten times. This chain connects TRBV10-3 to TRBJ2-6, with a possible D match to TRBD2 (5 bases). CDR1 and CDR2 from the germline V gene are ENHRY and SYGVKD. The CDR3 contains 14 residues. V was shortened by 9 bases and J by 0 bases, with 9 bases between the two germline ends. The CDR3 protein is CAIRSGSGANVLTF. In nucleotides, the CDR3 is TGTGCCATACGGAGCGGCTCTGGGGCCAACGTCCTGACTTTC.

This clonotype was counted only a few times. The chain combines TRBV6-1 with TRBJ2-7, with 9 nucleotides matching TRBD1. Trimming cost V 3 bases and J 11 bases; bases outside gene matches: 11. The CDR3 loop spans 14 amino acids. CDR1 and CDR2 (germline): MNHNS, SASEGT. CDR3 in DNA: TGTGCCAGCAGTGATGGGAGGGACAGGGCTGAAAAGTACTTC. As protein: CASSDGRDRAEKYF.

A few counts support this clonotype. This chain connects TRBV7-9 to TRBJ1-1; D possibly corresponds to TRBD1 (5 bases). Germline loops: CDR1 SEHNR, CDR2 FQNEAQ (reference sequence). Trimming removed 5 bases from V and 4 bases from J, with 14 bases in between. This CDR3 has 14 amino acids. CDR3 protein: CASSQGTAITEAFF. CDR3 in DNA: TGTGCCAGCAGCCAAGGGACGGCTATCACTGAAGCTTTCTTT.

The table lists this clonotype with many counts. V and J are TRBV10-3 and TRBJ2-2, with D unresolved. V lost 2 bases to trimming and J lost 9 bases, with 7 bases between them. CDR3 length: 12 residues. Looked up from germline, CDR1 is ENHRY and CDR2 is SYGVKD. The CDR3 is CAISEVPRELFF. CDR3 DNA: TGTGCCATCAGTGAGGTGCCGAGGGAGCTGTTTTTT.

This clonotype appeared a few times. The V call is TRBV24-1, the J call TRBJ2-5; 8 nucleotides align to TRBD1. Per germline, CDR1 KGHDR and CDR2 SFDVKD. V gave up 5 bases and J gave up 5 bases; unmatched junction bases: 9. The CDR3 is made up of 15 amino acids. CDR3 region: CATSVEQGETETQYF. The CDR3 bases are TGTGCCACCAGTGTCGAACAGGGGGAGACGGAGACCCAGTACTTC.

This chain connects TRBV20-1 to TRBJ2-3; 7 nucleotides align to TRBD2. Germline CDR1 is DFQATT and CDR2 is SNEGSKA (reference sequence). The CDR3 has 18 amino acids. J gave up 6 bases and V 2 bases, and 20 bases lay outside the gene matches. CDR3 protein: CSARLPHYRRGKPDTQYF. CDR3 nucleotide sequence: TGCAGTGCTAGACTCCCCCACTATCGGCGGGGGAAACCTGATACGCAGTATTTT.

In this sample, this clonotype turned up many times. This rearrangement joins TRBV10-3 to TRBJ2-3; D gene ambiguous. The CDR3 length is 14 residues. V was shortened by 4 bases and J by 0 bases, with 8 bases between the two germline ends. Germline values: CDR1 ENHRY, CDR2 SYGVKD. CDR3 DNA sequence: TGTGCCATCAGTGCGTCTGTTAGCACAGATACGCAGTATTTT. Protein sequence: CAISASVSTDTQYF.

This clonotype was observed many times. The chain combines TRBV19 with TRBJ1-5; D is perhaps TRBD1 (5 bases). The CDR3 has 14 amino acids. V dropped 9 bases and J dropped 0 bases, with 12 bases sitting between them. The V gene's germline CDR1 is LNHDA and CDR2 SQIVND (reference sequence). The CDR3 is CARGTGYSNQPQHF. CDR3 DNA sequence: TGTGCCAGGGGGACGGGGTATAGCAATCAGCCCCAGCATTTT. Filled out from reference TRBV19 and TRBJ1-5, the complete variable domain reads DGGITQSPKYLFRKEGQNVTLSCEQNLNHDAMYWYRQDPGQGLRLIYYSQIVNDFQKGDIAEGYSVSREKKESFPLTVTSAQKNPTAFYLCARGTGYSNQPQHFGDGTRLSIL.

The chain uses TRBV15 and TRBJ2-3; possibly TRBD2 for D (5 bases). V dropped 3 bases and J dropped 5 bases, with 9 bases sitting between them. Looked up from germline, CDR1 is LNHNV and CDR2 is YYDKDF (reference sequence). The length of the CDR3 is 13 residues. DNA of the CDR3: TGTGCCACCAGCAGTGAAAGCGGAGATACGCAGTATTTT. Translating it yields CATSSESGDTQYF.

A note on this clonotype: A read error may explain this, as a much larger clone is one base away. The CDR3 does not close with the conserved phenylalanine or tryptophan, likely indicating a read error. The chain links TRBV15 to TRBJ2-1, with a tentative D call TRBD1 (5 bases). The CDR3 consists of 12 residues. Trimming shortened V by 8 bases and J by 10 bases, and 15 bases separated the two germline ends. Germline V CDR1 and CDR2: LNHNV, YYDKDF (reference sequence). DNA of the CDR3: TGTGCCACCGGGGCATCTTTGGCGGAGCAGTTCATC. This encodes CATGASLAEQFI.

This clonotype was seen more than once but under ten times. V gene TRBV5-1 combines with J gene TRBJ2-3, with D possibly being TRBD1 (6 bases). The V end was cut by 3 bases, the J end by 0 bases, with 11 bases between. The CDR3 totals 15 residues. Germline V gene data show CDR1 as SGHRS and CDR2 as YFSETQ. CDR3 amino acids: CASSSDRLSTDTQYF. In DNA form, the CDR3 reads TGCGCCAGCAGCTCGGACAGACTAAGCACAGATACGCAGTATTTT.

This clonotype has ten or more counts. The J gene is TRBJ2-5, the V gene TRBV9; D gene ambiguous. From germline, CDR1 is SGDLS and CDR2 YYNGEE. CDR3 length equals 13 residues. Trimming left V 3 bases short and J 7 bases short, with 13 bases between. CDR3 bases: TGTGCCAGCAGCGACTCCGCCGTCGGGACCCAGTACTTC. It specifies CASSDSAVGTQYF.

About this clonotype: This may stem from a read error, because a much larger clone lies one nucleotide away. The CDR3 loop reads CASSHHEQYF. The CDR3, as DNA: TGTGCCAGCAGCCACCACGAGCAGTACTTC. This rearrangement joins TRBV28 to TRBJ2-7; D gene ambiguous. Per the germline V gene, CDR1 is MDHEN and CDR2 is SYDVKM. This CDR3 region has 10 residues. The V end lost 6 bases, the J end lost 5 bases, and 5 bases lay between the germline ends.

This clonotype was seen many times. The J gene is TRBJ2-3, the V gene TRBV27; 8 bases agree with TRBD2. The CDR3 has 14 amino acids. The J segment lost 1 base and the V segment lost 7 bases, leaving 4 bases of the junction unmatched. Germline CDR1 is MNHEY and CDR2 is SMNVEV (reference sequence). CDR3 coding DNA: TGTGCCAGCAAGTCGGGGGGGGGCACAGATACGCAGTATTTT. Translation gives CASKSGGGTDTQYF.